The 30 T cell receptor beta chains below come from one sample, sequenced in a study of blood T cell repertoires in COVID-19. Profiled with immunoSEQ multiplex PCR; TCRdb holds only in-frame clones, not every one. The table shows under 300,000 clones, with about 82% occurring only once. What was sequenced was peripheral blood. The receptor source for this set is a man older than 75 with acute or convalescent COVID-19.

The chain joins TRBV5-1 to TRBJ2-7; 7 nucleotides match TRBD2. V gave up 8 bases and J gave up 4 bases; unmatched junction bases: 9. Germline-derived CDR1 and CDR2 are SGHRS and YFSETQ. This CDR3 spans 13 amino acids. CDR3 sequence reads: CASTPSGQYEQYF. CDR3 bases: TGCGCCAGTACCCCTAGCGGACAATACGAGCAGTACTTC.

This rearrangement joins TRBV15 to TRBJ1-3, with D possibly matching TRBD1 (6 bases). CDR3 length equals 16 residues. Germline CDR1 reads LNHNV; CDR2 reads YYDKDF (reference sequence). With 8 bases removed from V and 0 bases from J, the gap between germline ends came to 17 bases. The DNA of the CDR3 is TGTGCCACCCGACCGGGGGGCGCCAGCTCTGGAAACACCATATATTTT. Translating it yields CATRPGGASSGNTIYF.

V gene TRBV28 combines with J gene TRBJ1-5; 7 nucleotides agree with TRBD1. The germline gives CDR1 MDHEN, CDR2 SYDVKM. The CDR3 spans 14 residues. Losses at the gene ends were 8 bases for V and 7 bases for J; bases not matched to a gene: 11. The CDR3 is CASGPTGFGQPQHF. In DNA form, the CDR3 reads TGTGCCAGCGGACCGACAGGGTTTGGGCAGCCCCAGCATTTT.

This rearrangement joins TRBV5-1 to TRBJ2-7; the match to TRBD1 covers 9 bases. J lost 12 bases, V lost 5 bases, and 12 bases had no gene match. CDR3 length: 13 amino acids. Germline V gene sequence: CDR1 SGHRS, CDR2 YFSETQ. In DNA form, the CDR3 reads TGCGCCAGCAGTAGGGACAGGGAGCTTCCCAGGTACTTC. This gives the protein CASSRDRELPRYF.

The rearrangement joins TRBV6-5 to TRBJ1-3, with a weak D call TRBD1 (6 bases). CDR3 length equals 15 residues. Germline CDR1 reads MNHEY; CDR2 reads SVGAGI. Deletions cut 5 bases from V and 3 bases from J, with 14 bases between. The CDR3 is CASSTRGGGGNTIYF. DNA of the CDR3: TGTGCCAGCAGTACCAGGGGCGGGGGTGGAAACACCATATATTTT.

This clone was seen a single time. This rearrangement joins TRBV29-1 to TRBJ2-7; 7 bases align to TRBD1. The junction had 5 bases not matched to a gene; V was cut back by 6 bases and J by 0 bases. From germline, CDR1 is SQVTM and CDR2 ANQGSEA. The CDR3 is 13 amino acids. The CDR3 is CSVIRDSSYEQYF. The CDR3 DNA sequence: TGCAGCGTCATACGGGACAGCTCCTACGAGCAGTACTTC.

V gene TRBV3-1 (or the pseudogene TRBV3-2) combines with J gene TRBJ2-5; 10 bases are a match to TRBD1. CDR3 length equals 16 residues. Losses at the gene ends were 3 bases for V and 7 bases for J; bases not matched to a gene: 11. Germline V gene sequence: CDR1 LGHDT, CDR2 YNNKEL (reference sequence). The CDR3 DNA follows: TGTGCCAGCAGCCAGGCCGGGACAGGGGTCTTGGGGACCCAGTACTTC. Translated: CASSQAGTGVLGTQYF.

The chain employs TRBV9 and TRBJ2-7, with 10 bases matching TRBD2. CDR1 and CDR2 from the germline V gene are SGDLS and YYNGEE. This CDR3 has 15 residues. V was clipped by 2 bases and J by 6 bases; unmatched bases: 8. CDR3 sequence (DNA): TGTGCCAGCAGCGTGGGAGCGGGAGGGCCCGCCGAGCAGTACTTC. It codes for CASSVGAGGPAEQYF.

The chain carries TRBV28 and TRBJ1-2, with 7 bases lining up with TRBD1. Germline trimming cut 8 bases from V and 5 bases from J; bases unmatched to any gene: 11. The germline CDR1 and CDR2 sequences are MDHEN and SYDVKM. The CDR3 length is 14 residues. CDR3 amino acids: CASGIDRAHYGYTF. CDR3 bases: TGTGCCAGCGGAATTGACAGGGCCCATTATGGCTACACCTTC.

In its sample, this clone was seen once. The chain has TRBV7-2 and TRBJ1-1; 7 bases are a match to TRBD1. CDR3 size: 13 residues. Unmatched junction bases numbered 4, after V lost 1 base and J lost 8 bases. From germline, CDR1 is SGHTA and CDR2 FQGNSA. In DNA form, the CDR3 reads TGTGCCAGCAGCTTAGTCTACAGGGGAGAAGCTTTCTTT. Translation gives CASSLVYRGEAFF.

CDR3 protein: CASSWASSGTYNEQFF. The CDR3 DNA reads as TGTGCCAGCAGCTGGGCATCTAGCGGGACCTACAATGAGCAGTTCTTC. The V and J genes are TRBV11-1 and TRBJ2-1, with 9 bases matching TRBD2. In germline, CDR1 is SGHAT, CDR2 FQDESV (reference sequence). The ends lost 4 bases at V and 2 bases at J; junction bases unmatched: 6. This CDR3 contains 16 residues.

The chain links TRBV4-3 to TRBJ1-5; no clear D. Trimming took off 0 bases at V and 4 bases at J, with 4 bases between the two ends. Looked up from germline, CDR1 is LGHNA and CDR2 is YSLEER. The CDR3 is 13 amino acids. The CDR3 DNA follows: TGCGCCAGCAGCCAAGACGGGAATCAGCCCCAGCATTTT. Translating it yields CASSQDGNQPQHF.

The V call is TRBV11-2, the J call TRBJ2-7; 12 bases fit TRBD2. Germline-derived CDR1 and CDR2 are SGHAT and FQNNGV. V shed 4 bases and J 2 bases; nucleotides not matched to a gene: 9. This CDR3 contains 17 residues. Here the CDR3 reads CASSWTSGTKGTYEQYF. The CDR3 nucleotides are TGTGCCAGCAGCTGGACTAGCGGGACGAAGGGAACCTACGAGCAGTACTTC.

The chain is built from TRBV27 and TRBJ2-3; D is undetermined. Looked up from germline, CDR1 is MNHEY and CDR2 is SMNVEV (reference sequence). CDR3 length: 11 amino acids. Here the CDR3 DNA reads TGTGGATCGGTCGGCACAGATACGCAGTATTTT. This translates into CGSVGTDTQYF.

The rearrangement links TRBV19 to TRBJ1-5; tentative D call: TRBD1 (6 bases). Per the germline V gene, CDR1 is LNHDA and CDR2 is SQIVND (reference sequence). Trimming pared 3 bases from V and 2 bases from J, leaving 14 bases between. There are 16 residues in the CDR3. The CDR3 loop reads CASSIPRGGGNQPQHF. The CDR3 nucleotides read TGTGCCAGTAGTATCCCCCGAGGGGGTGGCAATCAGCCCCAGCATTTT.

This chain joins TRBV3-1 (or the pseudogene TRBV3-2) and TRBJ1-1, with D unresolved. Trimming left V 6 bases short and J 1 base short, with 6 bases between. Per germline, CDR1 LGHDT and CDR2 YNNKEL (reference sequence). The CDR3 is 12 amino acids. CDR3 coding DNA: TGTGCCAGCAGTCGACAGAACACTGAAGCTTTCTTT. Its translation: CASSRQNTEAFF.

The V and J genes are TRBV6-5 and TRBJ2-2; D is undetermined. Trimming cost V 7 bases and J 5 bases, with 14 bases left between them. Germline assignment: CDR1 MNHEY and CDR2 SVGAGI. The CDR3 contains 14 residues. As DNA, the CDR3 is TGTGCCAGCATTAATGCCCGGAGAACCGGGGAGCTGTTTTTT. It translates to CASINARRTGELFF.

The chain recombines TRBV2 with TRBJ2-2; 10 nucleotides agree with TRBD2. The CDR3 length is 15 residues. J was trimmed by 6 bases and V by 7 bases; bases with no gene match: 8. Germline V gives CDR1 SNHLY, CDR2 FYNNEI. The CDR3 is CASKASGGLAGELFF. CDR3 sequence (DNA): TGTGCCAGCAAGGCTAGCGGGGGCCTCGCCGGGGAGCTGTTTTTT.

In its sample, this clone was seen once. The chain has TRBV10-1 and TRBJ2-7; weak D call: TRBD2 (7 bases). In germline, CDR1 is WNHNN, CDR2 SYGVQD (reference sequence). The CDR3 spans 15 residues. The V gene lost 3 bases and the J gene lost 2 bases, with 14 bases spanning the gap. CDR3 coding DNA: TGCGCCAGCAGTGATGGGGGGGCGACTCCCTACGAGCAGTACTTC. Its translation: CASSDGGATPYEQYF.

The chain couples TRBV19 to TRBJ1-1; D is perhaps TRBD1 (5 bases). The CDR3 is 13 residues long. Trimming shortened V by 5 bases and J by 7 bases, and 14 bases separated the two germline ends. Germline V CDR1 and CDR2: LNHDA, SQIVND (reference sequence). This CDR3 reads CASSQVGQGEAFF. The CDR3 DNA reads as TGTGCCAGTAGTCAAGTGGGTCAGGGTGAAGCTTTCTTT. Based on the CDR3 plus reference TRBV19 and TRBJ1-1, the full variable domain is DGGITQSPKYLFRKEGQNVTLSCEQNLNHDAMYWYRQDPGQGLRLIYYSQIVNDFQKGDIAEGYSVSREKKESFPLTVTSAQKNPTAFYLCASSQVGQGEAFFGQGTRLTVV.

This rearrangement joins TRBV6-5 to TRBJ1-6; D possibly corresponds to TRBD1 (6 bases). Deletions cut 0 bases from V and 14 bases from J, with 20 bases between. CDR1 is MNHEY, CDR2 SVGAGI, per germline. CDR3 length: 16 amino acids. The CDR3 sequence is CASSYSEVEGGGTLHF. CDR3 nucleotide sequence: TGTGCCAGCAGTTACTCGGAGGTGGAAGGGGGTGGCACCCTCCACTTT.

The chain has TRBV11-3 and TRBJ2-7; unclear D gene. CDR3 length equals 12 residues. The germline V gene encodes CDR1 SGHNT and CDR2 YENEEA. V lost 0 bases to trimming and J lost 6 bases, with 6 bases between them. As DNA, the CDR3 is TGTGCCAGCAGCTTAGATCTGAGCGAGCAGTACTTC. Amino acids: CASSLDLSEQYF.

J is TRBJ1-4 and V is TRBV19; weak D call: TRBD1 (5 bases). Germline loops: CDR1 LNHDA, CDR2 SQIVND (reference sequence). Trimming took 9 bases from V and 7 from J, leaving 18 bases between them. The CDR3 runs to 14 residues. The DNA of the CDR3 is TGTGCCAGCCAAACGAGTCCCGGGGGTGAAAAACTGTTTTTT. This encodes CASQTSPGGEKLFF.

The chain combines TRBV27 with TRBJ2-1; 9 bases align to TRBD2. CDR1 is MNHEY, CDR2 SMNVEV, per germline (reference sequence). The CDR3 runs to 17 residues. Germline trimming cut 4 bases from V and 4 bases from J; bases unmatched to any gene: 11. The CDR3 DNA sequence: TGTGCCAGCAGTTCTTCCCGGGTAGCGGGAGCGTACAATGAGCAGTTCTTC. Translating gives CASSSSRVAGAYNEQFF.

The chain recombines TRBV29-1 with TRBJ2-2, with D possibly being TRBD2 (6 bases). This CDR3 region has 13 residues. V shed 6 bases and J shed 4 bases, with 12 bases lying between them. Germline V gives CDR1 SQVTM, CDR2 ANQGSEA. For the CDR3, the DNA is TGCAGCGTAATGGGGGGTCTCACCGGGGAGCTGTTTTTT. Protein product: CSVMGGLTGELFF.

V is TRBV27 and J is TRBJ2-7, with TRBD1 identical over 7 bases. This CDR3 is built from 14 residues. V was clipped by 6 bases and J by 4 bases; unmatched bases: 9. CDR1 and CDR2 from the germline V gene are MNHEY and SMNVEV (reference sequence). In DNA form, the CDR3 reads TGTGCCAGCAGATCTCAGGGGGTTTCGTACGAGCAGTACTTC. Amino acid sequence: CASRSQGVSYEQYF.

This clone was counted once. The chain joins TRBV5-1 to TRBJ2-2; D is possibly TRBD1 (5 bases). V lost 5 bases and J 4 bases, leaving 12 bases between the germline ends. There are 14 residues in the CDR3. Germline assignment: CDR1 SGHRS and CDR2 YFSETQ. The CDR3 region is CASREAGFTGELFF. The CDR3 DNA reads TGCGCCAGCAGAGAAGCAGGGTTCACCGGGGAGCTGTTTTTT.

The chain couples TRBV7-8 to TRBJ2-1; 10 bases line up with TRBD2. CDR3 size: 15 residues. V was pared by 1 base and J by 9 bases, with 6 bases of the junction left unmatched. Germline CDR1 reads SGHVS; CDR2 reads FQNEAQ. The CDR3 sequence: CASSLGLAGRGEQFF. The CDR3 region has the DNA TGTGCCAGCAGCTTAGGACTAGCGGGCCGGGGTGAGCAGTTCTTC.

The chain combines TRBV7-6 with TRBJ1-6; no clear D. Germline CDR1 is SGHVS and CDR2 is FNYEAQ. V lost 5 bases and J 4 bases, leaving 12 bases between the germline ends. This CDR3 is built from 15 residues. CDR3 protein: CASSVMSQYNSPLHF. In nucleotides, the CDR3 is TGTGCCAGCAGCGTAATGAGTCAATATAATTCACCCCTCCACTTT.

V gene TRBV28 combines with J gene TRBJ2-3, with D possibly TRBD2 on 5 matching bases. V gave up 3 bases and J gave up 4 bases, with 11 bases separating them. CDR3 length: 14 residues. Germline CDR1 reads MDHEN; CDR2 reads SYDVKM. In DNA form, the CDR3 reads TGTGCCAGCAGTTTCCTTGGAGCGGCAGATACGCAGTATTTT. Translation: CASSFLGAADTQYF.